This TCR beta chain was retrieved from a study of shared clonotypes between healthy human individuals. In this sample, this clone turned up once. The antigen is not known. Measured with immunoSEQ multiplex PCR; TCRdb has only the in-frame clones, and not every one. In the table there are some 2,500,000 clones, around 93% of which are singletons. General study findings and limits: Larger estimated richness was generally seen in naive subsets than in memory subsets.

Germline V gene lookup returns CDR1 MNHNY and CDR2 SVGAGI (reference sequence). Trimming removed 5 bases from V and 4 bases from J; junction bases left unmatched: 8. The CDR3 contains 15 residues. The sample taken for sequencing was naive CD4+ T cells from PBMCs. Subset denoted: CD45RA+ positively selected. The chain couples TRBV6-6 to TRBJ1-1, with 9 bases aligning to TRBD1. The receptor was derived from a man younger than 35 in good health. Some clones in this sample may be carry-over from other donors' samples. Here the CDR3 DNA reads TGTGCCAGCAGTACACGGACAGGGGAGGGCACTGAAGCTTTCTTT. This sequence encodes CASSTRTGEGTEAFF.